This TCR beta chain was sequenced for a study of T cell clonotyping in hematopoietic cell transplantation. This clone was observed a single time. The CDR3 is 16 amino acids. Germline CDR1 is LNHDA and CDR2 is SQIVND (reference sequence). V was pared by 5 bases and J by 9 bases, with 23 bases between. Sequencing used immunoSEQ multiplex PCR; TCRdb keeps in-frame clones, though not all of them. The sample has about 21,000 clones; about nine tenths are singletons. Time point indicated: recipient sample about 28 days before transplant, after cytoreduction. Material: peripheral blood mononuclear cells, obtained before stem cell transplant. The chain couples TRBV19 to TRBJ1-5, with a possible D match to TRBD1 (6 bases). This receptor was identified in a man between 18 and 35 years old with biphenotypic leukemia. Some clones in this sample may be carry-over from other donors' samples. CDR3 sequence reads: CASSPLRTEMTRPQHF. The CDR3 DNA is TGTGCCAGTAGTCCACTTAGGACAGAAATGACGAGGCCCCAGCATTTT.